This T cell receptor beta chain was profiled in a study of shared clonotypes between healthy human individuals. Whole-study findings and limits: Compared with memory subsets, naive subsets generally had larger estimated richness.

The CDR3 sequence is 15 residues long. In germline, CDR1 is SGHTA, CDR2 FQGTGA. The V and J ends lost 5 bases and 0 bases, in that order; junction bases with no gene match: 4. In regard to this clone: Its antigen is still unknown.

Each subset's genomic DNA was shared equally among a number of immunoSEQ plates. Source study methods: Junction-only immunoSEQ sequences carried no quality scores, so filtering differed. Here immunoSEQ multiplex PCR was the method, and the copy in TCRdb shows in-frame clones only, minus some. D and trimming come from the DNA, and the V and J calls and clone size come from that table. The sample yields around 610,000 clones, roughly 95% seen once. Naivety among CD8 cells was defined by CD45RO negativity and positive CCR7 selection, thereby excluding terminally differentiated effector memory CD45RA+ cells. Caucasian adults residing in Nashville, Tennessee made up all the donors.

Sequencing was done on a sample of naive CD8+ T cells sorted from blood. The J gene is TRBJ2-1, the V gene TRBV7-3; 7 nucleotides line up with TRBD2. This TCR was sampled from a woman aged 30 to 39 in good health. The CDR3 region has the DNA TGTGCCAGCAGCATCGGCGGGAGCTCCTACAATGAGCAGTTCTTC. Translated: CASSIGGSSYNEQFF.